This note documents a single T cell receptor (beta chain) sequence. Its ends do not fully match the called genes, so a read error is possible. Sequenced by immunoSEQ multiplex PCR; TCRdb stores in-frame clones only, minus some. The sample consists of 200,000 to 250,000 clones, about 87% of them appearing once. This record comes from a study of blood T cell repertoires in COVID-19. The overall study: The origin of the acute and convalescent COVID-19 samples was the United States, Italy and Spain.

People in the exposed group encountered a COVID-19 case within 2 weeks before entering the study. Germline V gene sequence: CDR1 WNHNN, CDR2 SYGVQD (reference sequence). The CDR3 contains 16 residues. This chain joins TRBV10-1 and TRBJ2-5, with D perhaps TRBD2 (6 bases). Source material: PBMCs or T cells enriched from blood (not recorded which). The sequence was obtained from a man in his forties or fifties who had been exposed to COVID-19. The CDR3 spells CASSESWRGLKIAGDF. CDR3 nucleotide sequence: TGCGCCAGCAGTGAGTCTTGGCGGGGTCTCAAGATTGCCGGGGACTTC.